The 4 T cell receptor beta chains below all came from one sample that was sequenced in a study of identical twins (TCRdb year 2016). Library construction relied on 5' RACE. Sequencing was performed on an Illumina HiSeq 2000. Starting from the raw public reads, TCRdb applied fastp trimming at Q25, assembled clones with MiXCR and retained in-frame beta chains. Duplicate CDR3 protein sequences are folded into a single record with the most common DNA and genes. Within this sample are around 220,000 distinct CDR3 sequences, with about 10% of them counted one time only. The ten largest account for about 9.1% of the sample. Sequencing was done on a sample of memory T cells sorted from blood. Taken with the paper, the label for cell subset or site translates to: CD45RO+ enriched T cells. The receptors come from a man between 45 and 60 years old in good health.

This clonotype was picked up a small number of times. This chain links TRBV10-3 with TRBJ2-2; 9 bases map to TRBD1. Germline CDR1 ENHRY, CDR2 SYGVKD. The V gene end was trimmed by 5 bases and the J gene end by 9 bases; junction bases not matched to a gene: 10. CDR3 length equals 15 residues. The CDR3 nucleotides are TGTGCCATCAGTCAGCCTCCCGGGACAGGGAGGGAGCTGTTTTTT. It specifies CAISQPPGTGRELFF.

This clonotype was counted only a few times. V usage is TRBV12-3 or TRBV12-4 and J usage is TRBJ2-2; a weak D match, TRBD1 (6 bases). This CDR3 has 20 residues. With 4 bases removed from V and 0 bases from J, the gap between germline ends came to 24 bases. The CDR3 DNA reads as TGTGCCAGCAGTTGGGGGATTTATCTAAGGGACAACACGAACACCGGGGAGCTGTTTTTT. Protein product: CASSWGIYLRDNTNTGELFF.

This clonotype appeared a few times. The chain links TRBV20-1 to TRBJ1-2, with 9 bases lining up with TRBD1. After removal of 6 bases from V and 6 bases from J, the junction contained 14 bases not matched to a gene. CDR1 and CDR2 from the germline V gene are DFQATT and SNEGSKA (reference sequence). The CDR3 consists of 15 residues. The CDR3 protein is CSADLPGTGIHGYTF. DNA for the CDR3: TGCAGTGCCGACTTACCCGGGACAGGGATACATGGCTACACCTTC.

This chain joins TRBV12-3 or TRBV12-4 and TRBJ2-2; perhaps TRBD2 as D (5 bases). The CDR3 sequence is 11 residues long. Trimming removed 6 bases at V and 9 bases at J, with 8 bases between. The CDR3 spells CASSGVRELFF. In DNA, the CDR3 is TGTGCCAGCAGCGGGGTGAGGGAGCTGTTTTTT.